Listed here are 15 T cell receptor beta chains from one sample, sequenced in a study of cytomegalovirus exposure and HLA in healthy donors. Use of 60 Vbeta and 13 Jbeta primers characterized the PCR. Measured with immunoSEQ multiplex PCR; TCRdb has only the in-frame clones, and not every one. The table has 100,000 to 150,000 clones, about 80% seen once; the top ten hold 0.95% to 1.5%. The sample was PBMCs. Receptor source: a girl aged 2 to 9 in good health and CMV-seronegative.

The rearrangement joins TRBV29-1 to TRBJ2-3; perhaps TRBD2 as D (5 bases). Germline CDR1 SQVTM, CDR2 ANQGSEA. Trimming took off 4 bases at V and 6 bases at J, with 8 bases between the two ends. The CDR3 has 11 amino acids. The CDR3: CSVGTRDTQYF. The CDR3 coding sequence is TGCAGCGTTGGTACTAGGGATACGCAGTATTTT.

The genes are TRBV6-5 and TRBJ2-7; 7 bases line up with TRBD1. CDR3 size: 15 residues. V lost 4 bases, J lost 3 bases, and 9 bases stayed unmatched. Germline V gene data show CDR1 as MNHEY and CDR2 as SVGAGI. CDR3 amino acids: CASSLDRSTLYEQYF. In DNA, the CDR3 is TGTGCCAGCAGTTTGGACAGGTCCACCCTCTACGAGCAGTACTTC.

This clone was detected only once. The identical CDR3 is also encoded by other nucleotide sequences in the sample. The genes are TRBV27 and TRBJ2-5, with 8 bases fitting TRBD2. This CDR3 has 14 residues. V lost 1 base, J lost 4 bases, and 2 bases stayed unmatched. Germline lookup yields CDR1 MNHEY and CDR2 SMNVEV (reference sequence). CDR3 DNA: TGTGCCAGCAGTTTATTGGCGGGAGGAGAGACCCAGTACTTC. Translation: CASSLLAGGETQYF.

The chain links TRBV5-1 to TRBJ1-2; TRBD1 aligns across 10 bases. The CDR3 totals 14 residues. CDR1 and CDR2 from the germline V gene are SGHRS and YFSETQ. Trimming took 4 bases from V and 3 from J; bases not matched to a gene: 3. The CDR3 sequence: CASSGGTGDYGYTF. The CDR3 nucleotides read TGCGCCAGCAGCGGGGGGACAGGGGACTATGGCTACACCTTC.

The V and J genes are TRBV6-5 and TRBJ2-3; D gene unclear. V dropped 2 bases and J dropped 2 bases, with 14 bases sitting between them. This CDR3 spans 16 amino acids. Germline CDR1 and CDR2: MNHEY and SVGAGI. The CDR3 sequence: CASSYVGRGPTDTQYF. CDR3 coding DNA: TGTGCCAGCAGTTACGTTGGCAGAGGTCCCACAGATACGCAGTATTTT.

The rearrangement links TRBV11-2 to TRBJ2-7; possible D gene TRBD1, 5 bases. CDR1 is SGHAT, CDR2 FQNNGV, per germline. This CDR3 is built from 14 residues. The ends were cut back, 1 base at V and 2 bases at J, with 9 bases in the middle. Written as DNA, the CDR3 is TGTGCCAGCAGCTTAGTCCAGGGTCCCTACGAGCAGTACTTC. Protein product: CASSLVQGPYEQYF. Based on the CDR3 plus reference TRBV11-2 and TRBJ2-7, the full variable domain is EAGVAQSPRYKIIEKRQSVAFWCNPISGHATLYWYQQILGQGPKLLIQFQNNGVVDDSQLPKDRFSAERLKGVDSTLKIQPAKLEDSAVYLCASSLVQGPYEQYFGPGTRLTVT.

The rearrangement joins TRBV30 to TRBJ2-1, with 11 bases lining up with TRBD2. Per the germline V gene, CDR1 is GTSNPN and CDR2 is SVGIG (reference sequence). This CDR3 region has 17 residues. V shed 4 bases and J 7 bases; nucleotides not matched to a gene: 15. The CDR3 spells CAWTPATLAGVSNEQFF. In nucleotides, the CDR3 is TGTGCCTGGACCCCAGCTACACTAGCGGGAGTATCAAATGAGCAGTTCTTC.

The chain has TRBV11-2 and TRBJ2-5; no clear D. The CDR3 spans 13 residues. Per the germline V gene, CDR1 is SGHAT and CDR2 is FQNNGV. V lost 5 bases to trimming and J lost 0 bases, with 7 bases between them. The CDR3 reads CASSLPYQETQYF. The CDR3 DNA is TGTGCCAGCAGCCTCCCGTACCAAGAGACCCAGTACTTC.

The chain joins TRBV6-6 to TRBJ2-7; TRBD2 might be the D (7 bases). The CDR3 spans 16 residues. The V end was cut by 5 bases, the J end by 7 bases, with 24 bases between. Germline CDR1 and CDR2: MNHNY and SVGAGI (reference sequence). The CDR3 sequence is CASSALTDRGAREQYF. CDR3 coding DNA: TGTGCCAGCAGTGCTCTTACCGACCGGGGGGCGCGGGAGCAGTACTTC.

The chain recombines TRBV27 with TRBJ2-7; 10 bases match TRBD2. This CDR3 has 15 amino acids. V trimming: 4 bases; J trimming: 4 bases; junction bases outside the gene matches: 7. The germline V gene encodes CDR1 MNHEY and CDR2 SMNVEV (reference sequence). The CDR3, as DNA: TGTGCCAGCAGTTATAGCGGGGGGCCCCAGTACGAGCAGTACTTC. Residues: CASSYSGGPQYEQYF.

This chain links TRBV4-1 with TRBJ2-7; no clear D gene. The CDR3 spans 15 residues. V was clipped by 1 base and J by 1 base, with 11 bases between them. Germline CDR1 is MGHRA and CDR2 is YSYEKL. CDR3 in DNA: TGCGCCAGCAGCCAAGGTCCCCCTTTTTCCTACGAGCAGTACTTC. As protein: CASSQGPPFSYEQYF.

This clone was seen only once. The chain has TRBV6-1 and TRBJ2-2; 10 bases are a match to TRBD1. Germline V gives CDR1 MNHNS, CDR2 SASEGT. Trimming cost V 0 bases and J 6 bases; bases outside gene matches: 16. This CDR3 has 20 amino acids. The DNA for the CDR3 is TGTGCCAGCAGTGAAGCGATGAATCTCCGACAGGGGGCTCTTCCCGGGGAGCTGTTTTTT. Amino acid sequence: CASSEAMNLRQGALPGELFF.

The rearrangement joins TRBV2 to TRBJ2-1; D gene uncertain. Trimming stripped 8 bases from V and 0 bases from J, with 8 bases between. This CDR3 is 13 amino acids long. Germline-derived CDR1 and CDR2 are SNHLY and FYNNEI. The CDR3 DNA is TGTGCCAGCGACTTAAGCTCCTACAATGAGCAGTTCTTC. This gives the protein CASDLSSYNEQFF.

The chain carries TRBV7-2 and TRBJ2-6; 10 positions agree with TRBD2. This CDR3 is built from 18 residues. Trimming cost V 4 bases and J 1 base; bases outside gene matches: 7. Per the germline V gene, CDR1 is SGHTA and CDR2 is FQGNSA. The CDR3 loop is CASSSLAGVYSGANVLTF. In DNA form, the CDR3 reads TGTGCCAGCAGCTCCCTAGCGGGGGTGTATTCTGGGGCCAACGTCCTGACTTTC.

The chain is built from TRBV29-1 and TRBJ1-1, with 7 bases lining up with TRBD1. Trimming at V came to 4 bases and at J to 1 base, leaving 6 bases not matched to a gene. This CDR3 spans 14 amino acids. Germline V lookup: CDR1 SQVTM, CDR2 ANQGSEA. The CDR3 reads CSVGTRTGNTEAFF. The CDR3, as DNA: TGCAGCGTTGGTACAAGGACAGGGAACACTGAAGCTTTCTTT. Looking up the rest from reference TRBV29-1 and TRBJ1-1 gives the full variable domain: SAVISQKPSRDICQRGTSLTIQCQVDSQVTMMFWYRQQPGQSLTLIATANQGSEATYESGFVIDKFPISRPNLTFSTLTVSNMSPEDSSIYLCSVGTRTGNTEAFFGQGTRLTVV.